This T cell receptor beta chain was retrieved from a study of Ad26.COV2.S vaccination and SARS-CoV-2 variants. About the study: Intramuscular Ad26.COV2.S at 5x10^10 or 1x10^11 viral particles.

Germline CDR1 and CDR2: MDHEN and SYDVKM. The J segment lost 7 bases and the V segment lost 6 bases, leaving 10 bases of the junction unmatched. The CDR3 length is 14 residues. As to treatment: some 19 received Ad26.COV2.S at low or high dose, single or two shots; 5 received placebo; per-sample allocation not given. Sampling happened 63 days after the first vaccine or placebo injection. Adults aged 18-55 years in Boston included the donor. The method was immunoSEQ multiplex PCR; TCRdb's version includes in-frame clones alone and lacks a portion of them. The repertoire holds some 250,000 clones, with over 75% as singletons.

The sample was peripheral blood, taken in a trial of Ad26.COV2.S vaccine versus placebo. The sequence was collected from a person aged 18-60 years who received the Ad26.COV2.S COVID-19 vaccine or a placebo. This sequence joins TRBV28 and TRBJ1-2, with TRBD1 matching over 8 bases. The CDR3 nucleotides are TGTGCCAGCAGGAGAACCGGGACAGGCGGTGGCTACACCTTC. Translation: CASRRTGTGGGYTF.